What follows is one T cell receptor beta chain and its context. Its antigen remains unidentified. Sequencing used immunoSEQ multiplex PCR; TCRdb keeps in-frame clones, though not all of them. The table lists 70,000 to 95,000 clones, roughly 80% of them singletons. The data stem from a study of vaccination effects on CD4 cells after COVID-19. Overall study results and limits: Marked clonal contraction was seen in infection- and vaccine-induced clones late after vaccination. The study found that only 1 of 255 vaccine-induced clones from healthy vaccinees cross-reacted with common cold coronaviruses.

After expansion with viral peptide pools in the ViraFEST assay, antigen-specific CD4+ T cells were sequenced. Following 10 days of culture, CD4+ T cells were isolated. Approximately 2.1 million PBMC were placed in each well, which was supplemented with 10 IU/ml IL-2 and around 10 ug/ml peptides. The sequenced sample was CD4+ T cells from PBMCs cultured with HCoV-229E spike peptides, obtained before COVID-19 vaccination. This sequence originates from a human donor who received a COVID-19 vaccine.

This CDR3 is CATSDPGLAGGRYQETQYF. Written as DNA, the CDR3 is TGTGCCACCAGTGATCCAGGACTAGCGGGGGGACGATACCAAGAGACCCAGTACTTC. V and J are TRBV24-1 and TRBJ2-5, with TRBD2 identical over 14 bases. Germline trimming cut 3 bases from V and 0 bases from J; bases unmatched to any gene: 8. This CDR3 is 19 amino acids long. CDR1 is KGHDR and CDR2 is SFDVKD in the germline V gene.